This T cell receptor (beta chain) was recovered during a study of OX40 agonist ivuxolimab in advanced cancers. Overall study context: Patients undergoing dose escalation presented with hepatocellular carcinoma, melanoma, renal cell or head and neck cancer. Participants averaged 60 years of age (range about 23 to 79) and were roughly 80% male.

This CDR3 is 14 amino acids long. Germline V gene data show CDR1 as SNHLY and CDR2 as FYNNEI. Trimming shortened V by 1 base and J by 6 bases, and 13 bases separated the two germline ends. Repertoires were generated with immunoSEQ multiplex PCR, while TCRdb's copy carries only in-frame clones and drops some. Among roughly 60,000 clones listed, 84% were seen once. Material: CD4+ or CD8+ T cells sorted from blood, obtained in a trial of the OX40 agonist ivuxolimab. The genes are TRBV2 and TRBJ2-7; tentative D call: TRBD2 (5 bases). The TCR was taken from an adult with an advanced solid tumor such as melanoma, head and neck, liver or kidney cancer. Here the CDR3 DNA reads TGTGCCAGCAGTGAAGTTGGGAGCGGATCCGAGCAGTACTTC. It codes for CASSEVGSGSEQYF.